Listed here are 5 T cell receptor beta chains from one sample, sequenced in a study of blood T cell repertoires in COVID-19. The repertoire was sequenced with immunoSEQ multiplex PCR; TCRdb's copy has only in-frame clones and lacks some. The sample has tens of thousands of clones; 85% are singletons. The sequencing sample was made of peripheral blood. These receptors came from an elderly man with acute or convalescent COVID-19.

This chain joins TRBV20-1 and TRBJ2-1; D may be TRBD2 (5 bases). V was pared by 3 bases and J by 0 bases, with 6 bases between. This CDR3 region has 13 residues. Germline CDR1 reads DFQATT; CDR2 reads SNEGSKA (reference sequence). CDR3 sequence: CSASRGSYNEQFF. The CDR3 nucleotides are TGCAGTGCTAGTCGGGGCTCCTACAATGAGCAGTTCTTC.

The chain recombines TRBV14 with TRBJ2-3, with no clear D. CDR3 length: 15 residues. The ends were cut back, 5 bases at V and 1 base at J, with 13 bases in the middle. CDR1 is SGHDN, CDR2 FVKESK, per germline. This CDR3 is CASSRIYRGTDTQYF. In DNA, the CDR3 is TGTGCCAGCAGCAGAATTTACCGAGGCACAGATACGCAGTATTTT.

With respect to this clone: The same CDR3 arises from other DNA sequences in this sample as well. The gene calls are TRBV6-6 and TRBJ2-1; 14 bases line up with TRBD2. V trimming: 6 bases; J trimming: 9 bases; junction bases outside the gene matches: 4. Germline CDR1 and CDR2: MNHNY and SVGAGI (reference sequence). This CDR3 contains 14 residues. CDR3 amino acids: CASRPGTSGSEQFF. The CDR3 DNA reads as TGTGCCAGCAGACCCGGGACTAGCGGGAGTGAGCAGTTCTTC.

J is TRBJ2-1 and V is TRBV19, with D possibly being TRBD2 (6 bases). V was clipped by 5 bases and J by 6 bases, with 29 bases between them. Looked up from germline, CDR1 is LNHDA and CDR2 is SQIVND (reference sequence). This CDR3 comprises 19 residues. The CDR3 DNA sequence: TGTGCCAGTAGTCCGTCGACTAGTGGGTACGCACCCGAGGGCAATGAGCAGTTCTTC. Its protein is CASSPSTSGYAPEGNEQFF.

The gene calls are TRBV9 and TRBJ1-1, with 7 bases fitting TRBD1. J was trimmed by 0 bases and V by 2 bases; bases with no gene match: 4. The germline V gene has CDR1 SGDLS and CDR2 YYNGEE. The CDR3 covers 15 residues. The CDR3 nucleotides are TGTGCCAGCAGCGTCGGACAGGCAATGAACACTGAAGCTTTCTTT. It codes for CASSVGQAMNTEAFF.